This T cell receptor (beta chain) was captured in a study of T cells in Graves' hyperthyroidism and ophthalmopathy. This clonotype was recorded many times. Its antigen is unidentified. Absence of ophthalmopathy progression within 18 months defined stable Graves' hyperthyroidism. The authors took PBMCs from 10 ml fresh peripheral blood. Amplified regions were TCR beta CDR3 sequences from RNA transcripts. During a first-round RT-PCR of the TCR CDR3, the HTBI primer set was used. From the multiplex PCR reads, TCRdb called clonotypes with MiXCR, one entry per CDR3 protein. This repertoire shows 300,000 or so distinct CDR3 sequences, roughly 21% found once; its top ten account for over 45%. V lost 2 bases and J 12 bases, leaving 10 bases between the germline ends. The CDR3 has 11 amino acids. CDR1 is MNHEY, CDR2 SVGEGT, per germline. The study, taken as a whole, reports: Expanded thyroid clonotypes (above 0.001) were mostly also found in blood.

The specimen sequenced was blood. The chain combines TRBV6-2 or TRBV6-3 with TRBJ2-5, with D unclear. This TCR came from a woman aged 45-59 years with Graves' hyperthyroidism. CDR3 nucleotides: TGTGCCAGCAGTTACCTGGGGTTGAAGTACTTC. Translating gives CASSYLGLKYF.